These T cell receptor beta chains were read from a single sample in a study of T cells in Graves' hyperthyroidism and ophthalmopathy. One entry per CDR3 protein results from TCRdb running MiXCR on the multiplex PCR reads. This sample has nearly 750,000 distinct CDR3 sequences, with about a third found just once. The sequenced material came from blood. These receptors all come from a woman in her thirties or forties with Graves' hyperthyroidism. The CDR3 runs from the conserved cysteine through the conserved F or W. A D gene is named only where the DNA matches it firmly. The size field is filled for only some rows; it gives once, few, many or a size class.

V	J	size	D	CDR3	DNA
TRBV7-2	TRBJ1-6	few	NA	CASSSGRDNRSYNSPLHF	TGTGCCAGCAGCTCCGGGAGGGACAATAGGTCCTATAATTCACCCCTCCACTTT
TRBV7-2	TRBJ2-5	many	NA	CASSLLLAAQGETQYF	TGTGCCAGCAGCTTACTCCTAGCGGCCCAGGGGGAGACCCAGTACTTC
TRBV12-3/TRBV12-4	TRBJ1-2	many	NA	CASSPSDRFYGYTF	TGTGCCAGCAGTCCCTCTGACAGGTTCTATGGCTACACCTTC
TRBV2	TRBJ2-2	NA	NA	CARGKDAGELFF	TGTGCCAGGGGGAAAGACGCCGGGGAGCTGTTTTTT
TRBV7-8	TRBJ2-5	many	TRBD2	CASSFGLAKETQYF	TGTGCCAGCAGCTTCGGACTAGCGAAAGAGACCCAGTACTTC
TRBV7-9	TRBJ1-2	many	NA	CASTRQVANYGYTF	TGTGCCAGCACCCGTCAGGTAGCTAACTATGGCTACACCTTC
TRBV6-6	TRBJ1-5	few	NA	CASSYLAGSNQPQHF	TGTGCCAGCAGTTACCTCGCGGGGAGCAATCAGCCCCAGCATTTT
TRBV15	TRBJ1-1	NA	TRBD1	CAIGTGSNTEAFF	TGTGCCATCGGGACAGGGTCGAACACTGAAGCTTTCTTT
TRBV6-4	TRBJ1-5	many	NA	CASSPTAIERPQHF	TGTGCCAGCAGCCCGACAGCAATCGAGCGGCCCCAGCATTTT
TRBV28	TRBJ2-7	NA	TRBD1	CASSLDREYYEQYF	TGTGCCAGCAGTTTGGACAGGGAATATTACGAGCAGTACTTC
TRBV7-8	TRBJ2-2	many	TRBD1	CASSLDVGTANTGELFF	TGTGCCAGCAGCTTAGATGTCGGGACAGCGAACACCGGGGAGCTGTTTTTT
TRBV20-1	TRBJ1-1	few	NA	CSARDLRGNTEAFF	TGCAGTGCTAGAGATCTGCGGGGGAACACTGAAGCTTTCTTT
TRBV11-2	TRBJ1-2	NA	TRBD1	CASSQDIATGNYGYTF	TGCGCCAGCAGCCAAGATATAGCGACAGGGAACTATGGCTACACCTTC
TRBV12-3/TRBV12-4	TRBJ1-5	many	NA	CASSFGGFGHAGHQPQHF	TGTGCCAGCAGTTTCGGGGGTTTCGGGCACGCAGGGCATCAGCCCCAGCATTTT
TRBV6-5	TRBJ2-2	NA	NA	CASSRRVTGELFF	TGTGCCAGCAGTCGCAGGGTCACCGGGGAGCTGTTTTTT
TRBV12-3/TRBV12-4	TRBJ2-5	NA	TRBD1	CASRGRQGAALETQYF	TGTGCCAGCAGAGGCCGACAGGGGGCGGCATTGGAGACCCAGTACTTC
TRBV27	TRBJ2-5	few	NA	CASSLSAPRGIKETQYF	TGTGCCAGCAGTTTATCGGCCCCCCGGGGTATCAAAGAGACCCAGTACTTC
TRBV7-2	TRBJ2-7	NA	NA	CASSQDSGGRYEQYF	TGTGCCAGCAGCCAAGATAGCGGAGGGAGGTACGAGCAGTACTTC
TRBV12-5	TRBJ2-2	few	NA	CASGRLYTGELFF	TGTGCTAGTGGTCGCCTTTACACCGGGGAGCTGTTTTTT
TRBV15	TRBJ2-7	NA	TRBD2	CATSRDWGTSGRLAYNEQYF	TGTGCCACCAGCAGAGATTGGGGGACTAGCGGGAGGCTCGCCTACAATGAGCAGTACTTC
TRBV19	TRBJ2-7	NA	TRBD2	CASSRTSGHYEQYF	TGTGCCAGTAGTAGGACTAGCGGTCACTACGAGCAGTACTTC
TRBV10-3	TRBJ1-1	NA	NA	CAISESDGGDVEGAFF	TGTGCCATCAGTGAGTCAGATGGAGGGGATGTGGAAGGGGCTTTCTTT
TRBV6-2/TRBV6-3	TRBJ2-2	NA	NA	CASSRPTVLTGELFF	TGTGCCAGCAGCCGACCGACAGTCCTCACCGGGGAGCTGTTTTTT
TRBV4-1	TRBJ1-1	NA	TRBD1	CASSYNRGNTEAFF	TGCGCCAGCAGTTATAACAGGGGGAACACTGAAGCTTTCTTT
TRBV10-3	TRBJ1-2	NA	TRBD1	CAISESHAIRTGGNYGYTF	TGTGCCATCAGTGAGTCGCACGCGATAAGGACAGGGGGTAACTATGGCTACACCTTC
TRBV12-3/TRBV12-4	TRBJ1-2	few	NA	CASRLGGLPYGYTF	TGTGCCAGCAGATTGGGAGGTCTCCCCTATGGCTACACCTTC
TRBV19	TRBJ1-4	many	TRBD1	CASSTGGPATNEKLFF	TGTGCCAGTAGTACAGGGGGACCTGCAACTAATGAAAAACTGTTTTTT
TRBV10-3	TRBJ2-2	many	TRBD2	CAIRVLAGGTGELFF	TGTGCCATCAGGGTACTAGCGGGAGGTACCGGGGAGCTGTTTTTT
TRBV9	TRBJ1-2	few	TRBD1	CASSYPDRGSGYTF	TGTGCCAGCAGTTACCCGGACAGGGGGAGCGGCTACACCTTC
TRBV6-5	TRBJ1-2	NA	NA	CASSQEWGLGNTF	NA
TRBV12-3/TRBV12-4	TRBJ1-4	NA	NA	CASSLATRGEKLLF	TGTGCCAGCAGTTTGGCGACTCGAGGGGAAAAACTGCTTTTT
TRBV29-1	TRBJ2-3	NA	TRBD2	CSAGGAILAGVVRTQYF	TGCAGCGCCGGGGGGGCGATCTTAGCGGGAGTCGTACGTACGCAGTATTTT
TRBV7-8	TRBJ2-5	many	TRBD2	CASSLVSGVQETQYF	TGTGCCAGCAGCTTGGTTAGCGGGGTTCAAGAGACCCAGTACTTC
TRBV25-1	TRBJ1-2	NA	NA	CASCTGEANYGYTF	TGTGCCAGCTGTACAGGAGAGGCTAACTATGGCTACACCTTC
TRBV20-1	TRBJ1-6	many	NA	CSAISLSYGDNSPLHF	TGCAGTGCTATCTCCCTTAGTTACGGGGATAATTCACCCCTCCACTTT
TRBV9	TRBJ1-2	many	NA	CASSVEGRVINGYTF	TGTGCCAGCAGCGTAGAGGGCAGGGTGATTAACGGCTACACCTTC
TRBV29-1	TRBJ2-7	few	NA	CSVGGSGYEQYF	TGCAGCGTTGGAGGGAGCGGGTACGAGCAGTACTTC
TRBV7-3	TRBJ2-7	NA	TRBD1	CASSFLPEPGQKYEQYF	TGTGCCAGCAGCTTCCTCCCGGAACCGGGACAGAAGTACGAGCAGTACTTC
TRBV7-2	TRBJ2-7	many	TRBD2	CASSSPGLASYEQYF	TGTGCCAGCAGCTCACCGGGACTAGCATCCTACGAGCAGTACTTC
TRBV11-3	TRBJ2-7	few	TRBD2	CASSARQGVILAGGGEQYF	TGTGCCAGCAGCGCAAGACAGGGAGTCATACTAGCGGGAGGGGGTGAGCAGTACTTC
TRBV20-1	TRBJ2-5	many	TRBD2	CSARGGGESGGTETQYF	TGCAGTGCTAGGGGAGGCGGGGAAAGCGGGGGCACGGAGACCCAGTACTTC
TRBV7-2	TRBJ1-3	few	NA	CASSQRDASSGNTIYF	TGTGCCAGCAGCCAACGGGACGCTAGCTCTGGAAACACCATATATTTT
TRBV7-7	TRBJ1-4	many	NA	CASSLGGGANEKLFF	TGTGCTAGCAGCTTAGGAGGTGGCGCAAATGAAAAACTGTTTTTT
TRBV7-9	TRBJ1-1	few	NA	CASSLGQVIEAFF	TGTGCCAGCAGCTTAGGTCAGGTCATTGAAGCTTTCTTT
TRBV20-1	TRBJ1-1	many	NA	CSARDRTRGDTEAFF	TGCAGTGCTAGAGATCGTACGAGGGGGGACACTGAAGCTTTCTTT
TRBV11-1	TRBJ1-1	once	NA	CASSPPEGPFFMNTEAFF	TGTGCCAGCTCACCACCGGAGGGACCTTTTTTCATGAACACTGAAGCTTTCTTT
TRBV19	TRBJ2-7	few	NA	CASRPAGPTYEQYF	TGTGCCAGTAGGCCCGCGGGACCTACCTACGAGCAGTACTTC
TRBV7-9	TRBJ2-7	NA	TRBD1	CASRPDRVQEQYF	TGTGCCAGCAGACCGGACAGGGTACAGGAGCAGTACTTC
TRBV12-3/TRBV12-4	TRBJ1-2	many	NA	CASSSTADRGNGYTF	TGTGCCAGCAGTTCCACCGCAGACCGGGGTAACGGCTACACCTTC
TRBV19	TRBJ1-1	many	NA	CASTTEGHSNTEAFF	TGTGCCAGTACCACCGAGGGCCACAGTAACACTGAAGCTTTCTTT
TRBV6-1	TRBJ2-2	NA	NA	CASSELGRGGTGEPFF	TGTGCCAGCAGTGAATTAGGTCGAGGAGGCACCGGGGAGCCGTTTTTT
TRBV4-3	TRBJ1-2	NA	NA	CASSQERATGQGYTF	TGCGCCAGCAGCCAAGAAAGGGCTACAGGGCAGGGCTACACCTTC
TRBV4-3	TRBJ2-7	many	NA	CASSQGLSYEQYF	TGCGCCAGCAGCCAAGGCCTCTCCTACGAGCAGTACTTC
TRBV2	TRBJ1-2	once	NA	CASSFPRPGDHGYTF	TGTGCCAGCAGTTTTCCCCGGCCAGGGGACCACGGCTACACCTTC
TRBV7-2	TRBJ1-4	few	TRBD1	CASSYRGQGNEKLFF	TGTGCCAGCAGCTACCGGGGACAGGGTAACGAAAAACTGTTTTTT
TRBV7-9	TRBJ1-6	few	TRBD1	CASSLDRVKNSPLHF	TGTGCCAGCAGCTTGGACAGGGTCAAAAATTCACCCCTCCACTTT
TRBV7-8	TRBJ2-3	NA	NA	CASSGEITDTQYF	TGTGCCAGCAGCGGAGAGATCACAGATACGCAGTATTTT
TRBV12-3/TRBV12-4	TRBJ1-1	NA	TRBD1	CASSLDRLQGAGTEAFF	TGTGCCAGCAGTTTAGACAGATTACAGGGGGCTGGGACTGAAGCTTTCTTT
TRBV7-2	TRBJ1-1	many	NA	CASSYPTENTEAFF	TGTGCCAGCAGCTATCCGACAGAGAACACTGAAGCTTTCTTT